These 11 T cell receptor beta chains were all obtained from the same sample, sequenced in a study of blood T cell repertoires in COVID-19. Method: immunoSEQ multiplex PCR; TCRdb's copy keeps in-frame clones and lacks some. The data contain 60,000 to 85,000 clones, roughly four fifths of them seen just once; the ten biggest clones take up around 35%. Sample: peripheral blood. The receptors derive from a man between 65 and 85 years old with acute or convalescent COVID-19.

This rearrangement joins TRBV4-1 to TRBJ2-1; D may be TRBD2 (5 bases). V lost 4 bases, J lost 2 bases, and 18 bases lay in between. The CDR3 runs 17 residues. Germline loops: CDR1 MGHRA, CDR2 YSYEKL. CDR3 DNA sequence: TGCGCCAGCAGCCTAAGAGATGGACTCGTGGCCTACAATGAGCAGTTCTTC. It translates to CASSLRDGLVAYNEQFF.

This clone was recorded only once. V usage is TRBV3-1 (or the pseudogene TRBV3-2) and J usage is TRBJ1-6; 8 bases are a match to TRBD1. The CDR3 totals 15 residues. The V gene's germline CDR1 is LGHDT and CDR2 YNNKEL (reference sequence). Trimming cost V 1 base and J 9 bases; bases outside gene matches: 5. Here the CDR3 reads CASSQVPGGLSPLHF. CDR3 coding DNA: TGTGCCAGCAGCCAAGTCCCAGGGGGCCTTTCACCCCTCCACTTT.

The V gene is TRBV28, the J gene TRBJ1-4; 7 bases match TRBD1. This CDR3 is 15 amino acids long. V was clipped by 3 bases and J by 5 bases; unmatched bases: 6. Germline CDR1 MDHEN, CDR2 SYDVKM. CDR3 in DNA: TGTGCCAGCAGTTTGTCGACAGGGCCAAATGAAAAACTGTTTTTT. Translating gives CASSLSTGPNEKLFF.

The chain links TRBV29-1 to TRBJ1-2; 8 bases map to TRBD1. This CDR3 spans 12 amino acids. Germline V gene data show CDR1 as SQVTM and CDR2 as ANQGSEA. Trimming at V came to 7 bases and at J to 4 bases, leaving 5 bases not matched to a gene. In DNA form, the CDR3 reads TGCAGCGCCCGACAGGGGTTCTATGGCTACACCTTC. It is translated as CSARQGFYGYTF.

The chain employs TRBV7-8 and TRBJ2-1; D perhaps matches TRBD1 (7 bases). V dropped 5 bases and J dropped 0 bases, with 14 bases sitting between them. The CDR3 is 16 residues long. The V gene's germline CDR1 is SGHVS and CDR2 FQNEAQ. CDR3 amino acids: CASSRGDSSSYNEQFF. Written as DNA, the CDR3 is TGTGCCAGCAGCCGCGGGGACAGCAGCTCCTACAATGAGCAGTTCTTC.

This rearrangement joins TRBV6-6 to TRBJ2-5; 9 bases line up with TRBD1. J lost 4 bases, V lost 5 bases, and 5 bases had no gene match. CDR1 and CDR2 (germline): MNHNY, SVGAGI (reference sequence). The CDR3 length is 14 residues. In nucleotides, the CDR3 is TGTGCCAGCAGTAGACAGGGGGGCGGAGAGACCCAGTACTTC. Protein sequence: CASSRQGGGETQYF.

In this sample, this clone turned up a few times. The rearrangement joins TRBV7-2 to TRBJ2-1; the match to TRBD2 covers 7 bases. The germline V gene has CDR1 SGHTA and CDR2 FQGNSA. This CDR3 comprises 15 residues. V lost 5 bases, J lost 2 bases, and 6 bases stayed unmatched. The CDR3 sequence: CASSTSGEPYNEQFF. The CDR3 DNA sequence: TGTGCCAGCAGCACCAGCGGGGAGCCCTACAATGAGCAGTTCTTC. The variable domain in full, completed from reference TRBV7-2 and TRBJ2-1, reads GAGVSQSPSNKVTEKGKDVELRCDPISGHTALYWYRQSLGQGLEFLIYFQGNSAPDKSGLPSDRFSAERTGGSVSTLTIQRTQQEDSAVYLCASSTSGEPYNEQFFGPGTRLTVL.

This sequence joins TRBV5-1 and TRBJ2-2; the match to TRBD1 covers 7 bases. The germline V gene encodes CDR1 SGHRS and CDR2 YFSETQ. There are 15 residues in the CDR3. The J segment lost 5 bases and the V segment lost 6 bases, leaving 10 bases of the junction unmatched. CDR3 sequence reads: CASNLGQGVTGELFF. CDR3 nucleotide sequence: TGCGCCAGCAACCTGGGGCAGGGGGTAACCGGGGAGCTGTTTTTT.

This clone showed up just a few times. The V call is TRBV6-1, the J call TRBJ2-3, with 7 bases lining up with TRBD2. The CDR3 totals 18 residues. Germline V CDR1 and CDR2: MNHNS, SASEGT. V lost 4 bases, J lost 4 bases, and 17 bases stayed unmatched. The CDR3 coding sequence is TGTGCCAGCAGTGCCGGCCTTCGACGGGGCGGGAGTTCAGATACGCAGTATTTT. This translates into CASSAGLRRGGSSDTQYF.

V usage is TRBV19 and J usage is TRBJ1-5; 7 nucleotides match TRBD1. The CDR3 has 13 amino acids. Germline CDR1 reads LNHDA; CDR2 reads SQIVND (reference sequence). Trimming took 5 bases from V and 6 from J; bases not matched to a gene: 4. This CDR3 reads CASSPTGFQPQHF. The CDR3, as DNA: TGTGCCAGTAGTCCGACAGGGTTTCAGCCCCAGCATTTT. Full variable domain (remainder filled in from reference TRBV19 and TRBJ1-5): DGGITQSPKYLFRKEGQNVTLSCEQNLNHDAMYWYRQDPGQGLRLIYYSQIVNDFQKGDIAEGYSVSREKKESFPLTVTSAQKNPTAFYLCASSPTGFQPQHFGDGTRLSIL.

The chain carries TRBV2 and TRBJ1-1; 9 nucleotides match TRBD1. This CDR3 region has 13 residues. Germline values: CDR1 SNHLY, CDR2 FYNNEI. V lost 10 bases, J lost 7 bases, and 10 bases stayed unmatched. The CDR3 nucleotides read TGTGCCAACCGGGACAGGGTAGTGGGTGAAGCTTTCTTT. Encoded protein: CANRDRVVGEAFF.